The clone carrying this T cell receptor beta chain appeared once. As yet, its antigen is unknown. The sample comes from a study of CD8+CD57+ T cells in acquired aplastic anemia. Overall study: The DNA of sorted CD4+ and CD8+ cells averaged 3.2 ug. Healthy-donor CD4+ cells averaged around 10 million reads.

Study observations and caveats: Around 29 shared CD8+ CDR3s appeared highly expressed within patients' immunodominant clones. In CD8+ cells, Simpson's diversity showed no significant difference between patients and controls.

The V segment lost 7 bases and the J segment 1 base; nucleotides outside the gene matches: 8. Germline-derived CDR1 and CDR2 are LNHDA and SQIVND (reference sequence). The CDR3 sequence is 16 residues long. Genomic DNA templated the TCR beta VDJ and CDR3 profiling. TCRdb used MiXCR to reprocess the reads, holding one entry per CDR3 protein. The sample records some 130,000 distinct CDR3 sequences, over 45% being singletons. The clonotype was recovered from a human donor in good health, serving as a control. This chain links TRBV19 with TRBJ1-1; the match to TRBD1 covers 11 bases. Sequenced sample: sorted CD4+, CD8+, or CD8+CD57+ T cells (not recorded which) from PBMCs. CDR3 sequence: CASTPQGTGGNTEAFF. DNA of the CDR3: TGTGCCAGTACCCCCCAGGGGACAGGGGGGAACACTGAAGCTTTCTTT.